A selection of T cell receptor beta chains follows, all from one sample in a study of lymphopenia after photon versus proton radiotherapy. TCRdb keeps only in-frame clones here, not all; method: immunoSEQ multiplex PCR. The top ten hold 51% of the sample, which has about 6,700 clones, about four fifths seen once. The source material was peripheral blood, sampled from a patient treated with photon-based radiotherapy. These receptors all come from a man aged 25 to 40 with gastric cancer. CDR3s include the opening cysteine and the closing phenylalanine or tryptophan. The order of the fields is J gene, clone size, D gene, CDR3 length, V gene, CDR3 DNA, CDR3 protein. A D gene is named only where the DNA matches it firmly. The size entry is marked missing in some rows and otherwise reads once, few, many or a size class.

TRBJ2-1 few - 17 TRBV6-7 TGTGCCAGCAGCCCAGACTATAAGGAGGGAGTAGGTAATGAGCAGTTCTTC CASSPDYKEGVGNEQFF
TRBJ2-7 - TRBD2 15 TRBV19 TGTGCCAGTAGTCCCCTAGCGGGAGACTCCTACGAGCAGTACTTC CASSPLAGDSYEQYF
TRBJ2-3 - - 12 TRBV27 TGTGCCAGCAGAATAAGCACAGATACGCAGTATTTT CASRISTDTQYF
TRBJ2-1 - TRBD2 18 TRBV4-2 TGTGCCAGCAGCCTGGTCGTGAGCGGGACTAGCGGGAGCGGTGAGCAGTTCTTC CASSLVVSGTSGSGEQFF
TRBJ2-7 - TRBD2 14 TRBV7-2 TGTGCCAGCGGTCTAGCGGGAGGGGGAAACGAGCAGTACTTC CASGLAGGGNEQYF
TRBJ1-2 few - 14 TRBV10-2 TGCGCCAGCAGCCATTCAACAGGCCAGGATGGCTACACCTTC CASSHSTGQDGYTF
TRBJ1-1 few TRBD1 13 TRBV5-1 TGCGCCAGCAGCTTAAAGCAGGGGGGCGAAGCTTTCTTT CASSLKQGGEAFF
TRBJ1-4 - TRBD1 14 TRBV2 TGTGCCAGCAGTGAACGAAGGGGGCCTGAAAAACTGTTTTTT CASSERRGPEKLFF
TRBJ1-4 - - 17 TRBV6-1 TGTGCCAGCAGTGAGGTCGGGACCACTGCAACTAATGAAAAACTGTTTTTT CASSEVGTTATNEKLFF
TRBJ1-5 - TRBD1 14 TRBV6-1 TGTGCCAGCATATCGGGACAGTCAGATCAGCCCCAGCATTTT CASISGQSDQPQHF
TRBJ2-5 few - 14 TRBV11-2 TGTGCCAGCAGCCCAGGACAGAGCCAAGAGACCCAGTACTTC CASSPGQSQETQYF
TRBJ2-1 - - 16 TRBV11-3 TGTGCCAGCAGCTTAGACGTGAGGGAGTTGGGGAATGAGCAGTTCTTC CASSLDVRELGNEQFF
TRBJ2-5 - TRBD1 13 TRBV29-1 TGCAGCGTTGGTTCGCAGGGGGAAGAGACCCAGTACTTC CSVGSQGEETQYF
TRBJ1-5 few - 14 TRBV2 TGTGCCAGCAGTGAAGCGGAGTACAGCGGCTATGCACCTTTT CASSEAEYSGYAPF
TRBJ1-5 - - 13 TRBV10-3 TGTGCCGCTTCCTCAGGGGAAGATCAGCCCCAGCATTTT CAASSGEDQPQHF
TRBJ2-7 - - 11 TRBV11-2 TGTGCCAGCAGCTTAATTGATGAGCAGTACTTC CASSLIDEQYF
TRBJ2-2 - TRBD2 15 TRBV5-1 TGCGCCAACAGCCCCGGACTAGCGGTTACCGGGGAGCTGTTTTTT CANSPGLAVTGELFF
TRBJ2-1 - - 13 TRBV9 TGTGCCAGCAGCGTCTCGGTTTACAATGAGCAGTTCTTC CASSVSVYNEQFF
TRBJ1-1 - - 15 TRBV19 TGTGCCAGTAGCCTTCGTGGACAGATGAACACTGAAGCTTTCTTT CASSLRGQMNTEAFF
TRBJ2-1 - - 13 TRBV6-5 TGTGCCCCCTGGAGTAGCTCCTACAATGAGCAGTTCTTC CAPWSSSYNEQFF
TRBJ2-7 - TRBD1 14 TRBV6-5 TGTGCCAGCAGTCCCGCCTCAGACAGGGACGAGCAGTACTTC CASSPASDRDEQYF
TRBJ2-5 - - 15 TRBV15 TGTGCCACCAGCGAGGGGGTGTCAGACCAAGAGACCCAGTACTTC CATSEGVSDQETQYF
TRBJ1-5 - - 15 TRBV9 TGTGCCAGCAGCCCTGGTGCACTGGGGAATCAGCCCCAGCATTTT CASSPGALGNQPQHF
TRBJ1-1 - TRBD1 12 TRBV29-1 TGCAGCGGAAAACAAGGGACAGCACAAGCTTTCTTT CSGKQGTAQAFF
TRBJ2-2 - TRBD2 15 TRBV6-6 TGTGCCAGCCGACTAGAGACTAGCGGGAGGAAGGAGCTGTTTTTT CASRLETSGRKELFF
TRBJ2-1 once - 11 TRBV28 TGTGCCAGCGGGAACTGGAATGAGCAGTTCTTC CASGNWNEQFF
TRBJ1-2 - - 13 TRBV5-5 TGTGCCAGCAGCTTCTTAGGGTTCGATGGCTACACCTTC CASSFLGFDGYTF
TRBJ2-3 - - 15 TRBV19 TGTGCCAGTAGTATAGGGGTCGGACTAACAGATACGCAGTATTTT CASSIGVGLTDTQYF
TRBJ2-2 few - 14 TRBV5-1 TGCGCCAGCAGTTGGGGGACCGACACCGGGGAGCTGTTTTTT CASSWGTDTGELFF
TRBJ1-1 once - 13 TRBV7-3 TGTGCCAGCAGCCCCCGCGGGGCGGATGAAGCTTTCTTT CASSPRGADEAFF
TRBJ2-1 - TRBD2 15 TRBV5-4 TGTGCCAGCACCCCGTCCGGGGGGGCTTATGATGAGCAGTTCTTC CASTPSGGAYDEQFF
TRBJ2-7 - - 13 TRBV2 TGTGCCAGCAGGGAAGTGGGCCTAAGGGAGCGGTACTTC CASREVGLRERYF
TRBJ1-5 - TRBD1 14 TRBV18 TGTGCCAGCTCAGTTACAGGGGGCGGTCAGCCCCAGCATTTT CASSVTGGGQPQHF
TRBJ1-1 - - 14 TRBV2 TGTGCCAGCAGTAGGGAACGGGGGGACACTGAAGCTTTCTTT CASSRERGDTEAFF
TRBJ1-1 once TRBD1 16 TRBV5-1 TGCGCCAGCAGCCCGACAGGGTCGGCGATGAACACTGAAGCTTTCTTT CASSPTGSAMNTEAFF
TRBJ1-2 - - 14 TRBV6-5 TGTGCCAGCAGGCCGCTCCAAAGGGGCTATGGCTACACCTTC CASRPLQRGYGYTF
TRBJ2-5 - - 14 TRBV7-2 TGTGCCAGCAGCTTAGCGGTTGAGCAAGAGACCCAGTACTTC CASSLAVEQETQYF
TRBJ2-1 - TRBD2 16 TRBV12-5 TGTGCTAGTGGCCTCCAACTAGCGACTAATACCAATGAGCAGTTCTTC CASGLQLATNTNEQFF
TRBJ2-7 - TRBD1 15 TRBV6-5 TGTGCCAGCAGTTACCGGGACAGGGATTCCTACGAGCAGTACTTC CASSYRDRDSYEQYF
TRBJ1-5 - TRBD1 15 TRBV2 TGTGCCAGCAGTAGGACAGGGGGCCTTTATCAGCCCCAGCATTTT CASSRTGGLYQPQHF
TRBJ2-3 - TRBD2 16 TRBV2 TGTGCCAGCAGTTCCGGACTAGCGGGGGGGCTCTGGACGCAGTATTTT CASSSGLAGGLWTQYF
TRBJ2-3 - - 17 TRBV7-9 TGTGCCAGCAGCTGGGACCCGAGGGAGGGGGCTGTAGATACGCAGTATTTT CASSWDPREGAVDTQYF
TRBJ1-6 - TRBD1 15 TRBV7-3 TGTGCCAGCAGCCCAGGGGGGGGACTCAATTCACCCCTCCACTTT CASSPGGGLNSPLHF